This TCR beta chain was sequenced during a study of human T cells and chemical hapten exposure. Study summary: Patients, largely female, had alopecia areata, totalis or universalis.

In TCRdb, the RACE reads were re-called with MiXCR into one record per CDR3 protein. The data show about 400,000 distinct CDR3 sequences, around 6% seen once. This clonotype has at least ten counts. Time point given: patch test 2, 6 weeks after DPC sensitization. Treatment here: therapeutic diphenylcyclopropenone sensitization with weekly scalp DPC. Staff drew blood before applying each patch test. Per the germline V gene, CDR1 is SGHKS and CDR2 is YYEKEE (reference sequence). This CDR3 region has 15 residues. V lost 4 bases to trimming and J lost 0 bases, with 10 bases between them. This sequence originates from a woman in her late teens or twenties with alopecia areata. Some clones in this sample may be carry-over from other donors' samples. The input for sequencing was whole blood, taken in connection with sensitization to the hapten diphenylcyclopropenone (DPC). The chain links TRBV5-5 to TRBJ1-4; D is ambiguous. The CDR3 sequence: CASSPSGPTNEKLFF. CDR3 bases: TGTGCCAGCAGCCCATCGGGCCCAACTAATGAAAAACTGTTTTTT.